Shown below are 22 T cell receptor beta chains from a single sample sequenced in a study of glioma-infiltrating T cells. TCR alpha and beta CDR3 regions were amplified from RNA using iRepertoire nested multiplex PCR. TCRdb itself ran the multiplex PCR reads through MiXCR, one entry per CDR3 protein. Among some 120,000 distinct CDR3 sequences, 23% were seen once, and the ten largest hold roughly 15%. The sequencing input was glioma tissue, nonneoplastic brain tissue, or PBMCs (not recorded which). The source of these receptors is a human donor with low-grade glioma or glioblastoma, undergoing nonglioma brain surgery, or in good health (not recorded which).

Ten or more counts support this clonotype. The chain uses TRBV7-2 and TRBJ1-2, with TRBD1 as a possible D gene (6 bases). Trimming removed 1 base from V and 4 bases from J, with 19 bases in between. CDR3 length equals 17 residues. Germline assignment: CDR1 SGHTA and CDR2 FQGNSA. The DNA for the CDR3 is TGTGCCAGCAGCTTAGTCGGGGGCAGGGGAGGCCTCTATGGCTACACCTTC. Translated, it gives CASSLVGGRGGLYGYTF.

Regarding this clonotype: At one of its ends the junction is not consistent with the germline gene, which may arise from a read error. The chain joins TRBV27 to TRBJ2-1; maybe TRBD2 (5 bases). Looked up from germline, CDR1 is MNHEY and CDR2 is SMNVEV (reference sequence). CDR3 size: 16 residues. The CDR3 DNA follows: TGTGCCAGCAGTTTATCCGGGAATAGCGTCTACAATGAACAGTTCTTC. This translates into CASSLSGNSVYNEQFF.

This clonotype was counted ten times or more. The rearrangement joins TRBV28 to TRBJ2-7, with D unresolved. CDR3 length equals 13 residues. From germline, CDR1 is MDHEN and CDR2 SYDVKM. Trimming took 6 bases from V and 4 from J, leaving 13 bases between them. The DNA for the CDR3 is TGTGCCAGCAGCGCCGGGCCCCTATACGAGCAGTACTTC. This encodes CASSAGPLYEQYF.

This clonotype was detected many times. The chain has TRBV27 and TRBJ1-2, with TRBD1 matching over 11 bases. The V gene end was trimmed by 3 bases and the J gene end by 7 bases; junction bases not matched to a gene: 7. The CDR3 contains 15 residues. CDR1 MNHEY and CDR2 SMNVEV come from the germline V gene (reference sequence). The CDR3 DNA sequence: TGTGCCAGCAGTTTCTCGGGACAGGGGGGTCTTGGCTACACCTTC. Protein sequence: CASSFSGQGGLGYTF.

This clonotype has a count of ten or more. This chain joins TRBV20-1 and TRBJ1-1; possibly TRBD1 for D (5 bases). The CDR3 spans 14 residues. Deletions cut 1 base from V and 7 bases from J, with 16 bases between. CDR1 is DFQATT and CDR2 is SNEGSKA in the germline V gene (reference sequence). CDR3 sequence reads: CSARGSGGIGEAFF. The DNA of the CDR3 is TGCAGTGCTAGAGGTTCGGGGGGTATTGGTGAAGCTTTCTTT.

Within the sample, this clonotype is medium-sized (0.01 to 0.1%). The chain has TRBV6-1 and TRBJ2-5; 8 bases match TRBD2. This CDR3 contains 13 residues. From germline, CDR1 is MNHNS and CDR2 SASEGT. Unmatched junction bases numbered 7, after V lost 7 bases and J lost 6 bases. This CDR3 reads CASKVAGMKTQYF. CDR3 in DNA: TGTGCCAGCAAGGTAGCGGGAATGAAGACCCAGTACTTC.

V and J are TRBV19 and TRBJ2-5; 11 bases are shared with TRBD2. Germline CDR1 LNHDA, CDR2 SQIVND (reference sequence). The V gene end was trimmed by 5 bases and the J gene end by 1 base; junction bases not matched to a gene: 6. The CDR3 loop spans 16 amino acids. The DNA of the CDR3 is TGTGCCAGTAGTGAAACCGGGACTAGCGGCCAAGAGACCCAGTACTTC. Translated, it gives CASSETGTSGQETQYF. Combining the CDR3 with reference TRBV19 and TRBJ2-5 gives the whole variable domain DGGITQSPKYLFRKEGQNVTLSCEQNLNHDAMYWYRQDPGQGLRLIYYSQIVNDFQKGDIAEGYSVSREKKESFPLTVTSAQKNPTAFYLCASSETGTSGQETQYFGPGTRLLVL.

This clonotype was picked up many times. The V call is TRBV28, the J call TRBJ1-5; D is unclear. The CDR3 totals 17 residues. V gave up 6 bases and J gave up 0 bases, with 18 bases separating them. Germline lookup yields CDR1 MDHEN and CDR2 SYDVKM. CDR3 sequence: CASRAPRGEYSNQPQHF. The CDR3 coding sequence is TGTGCCAGCAGAGCCCCCCGGGGTGAATATAGCAATCAGCCCCAGCATTTT.

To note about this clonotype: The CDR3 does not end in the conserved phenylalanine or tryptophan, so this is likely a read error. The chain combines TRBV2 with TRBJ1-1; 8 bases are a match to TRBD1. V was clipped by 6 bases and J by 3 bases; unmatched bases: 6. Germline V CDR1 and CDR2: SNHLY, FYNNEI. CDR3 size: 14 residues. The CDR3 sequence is CASRARQGHTEAFS. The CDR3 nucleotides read TGTGCCAGCAGGGCCCGACAGGGGCACACTGAAGCTTTCTCT.

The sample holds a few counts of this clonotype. CDR3 DNA sequence: TGTGCCAGCAGCCCTGCCTCGACTAGCGGGAGGGGCGAGCAGTACTTC. It codes for CASSPASTSGRGEQYF. The chain couples TRBV12-3 or TRBV12-4 to TRBJ2-7, with TRBD2 matching 14 bases. Unmatched junction bases numbered 10, after V lost 6 bases and J lost 6 bases. The length of the CDR3 is 16 residues.

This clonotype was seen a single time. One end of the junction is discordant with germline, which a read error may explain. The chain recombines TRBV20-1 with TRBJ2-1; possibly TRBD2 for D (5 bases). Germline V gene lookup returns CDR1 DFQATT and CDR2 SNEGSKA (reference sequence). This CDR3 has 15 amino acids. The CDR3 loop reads CSARESLGSGNEQSF. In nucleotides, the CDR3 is TGCAGTGCTAGAGAGTCGTTAGGGTCGGGGAATGAGCAGTCCTTC.

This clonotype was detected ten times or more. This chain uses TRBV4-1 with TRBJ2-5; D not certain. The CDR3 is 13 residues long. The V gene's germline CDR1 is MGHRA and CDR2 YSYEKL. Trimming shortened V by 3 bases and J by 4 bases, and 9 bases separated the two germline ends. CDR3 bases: TGCGCCAGCAGCCATATGACCGCAGAGACCCAGTACTTC. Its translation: CASSHMTAETQYF.

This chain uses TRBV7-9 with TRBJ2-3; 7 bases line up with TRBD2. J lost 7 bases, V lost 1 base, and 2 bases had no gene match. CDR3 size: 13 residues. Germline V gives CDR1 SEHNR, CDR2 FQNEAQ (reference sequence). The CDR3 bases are TGTGCCAGCAGCTTAGGACTAGCTAATACGCAGTATTTT. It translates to CASSLGLANTQYF.

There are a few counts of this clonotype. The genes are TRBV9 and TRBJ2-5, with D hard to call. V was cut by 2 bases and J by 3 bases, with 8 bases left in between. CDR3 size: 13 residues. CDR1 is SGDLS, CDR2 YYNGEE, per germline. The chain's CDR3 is CASSVRPKETQYF. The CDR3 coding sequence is TGTGCCAGCAGCGTGAGACCAAAAGAGACCCAGTACTTC.

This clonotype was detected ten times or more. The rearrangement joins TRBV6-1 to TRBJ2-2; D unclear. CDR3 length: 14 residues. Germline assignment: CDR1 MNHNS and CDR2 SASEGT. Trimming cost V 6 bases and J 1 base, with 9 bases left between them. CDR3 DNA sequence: TGTGCCAGCAGGGGGTCTGGGAACACCGGGGAGCTGTTTTTT. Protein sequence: CASRGSGNTGELFF.

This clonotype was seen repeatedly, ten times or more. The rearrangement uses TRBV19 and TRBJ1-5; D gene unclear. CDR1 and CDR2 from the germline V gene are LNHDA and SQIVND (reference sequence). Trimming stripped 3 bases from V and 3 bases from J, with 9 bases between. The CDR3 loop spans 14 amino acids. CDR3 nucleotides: TGTGCCAGTAGTATCAACGGCTACAATCAGCCCCAGCATTTT. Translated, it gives CASSINGYNQPQHF.

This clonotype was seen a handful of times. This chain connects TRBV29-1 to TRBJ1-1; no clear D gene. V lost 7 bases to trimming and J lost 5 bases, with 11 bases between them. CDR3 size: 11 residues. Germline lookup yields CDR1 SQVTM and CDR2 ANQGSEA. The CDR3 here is CSGGRITEAFF. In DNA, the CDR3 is TGCAGCGGAGGGAGGATAACTGAAGCTTTCTTT.

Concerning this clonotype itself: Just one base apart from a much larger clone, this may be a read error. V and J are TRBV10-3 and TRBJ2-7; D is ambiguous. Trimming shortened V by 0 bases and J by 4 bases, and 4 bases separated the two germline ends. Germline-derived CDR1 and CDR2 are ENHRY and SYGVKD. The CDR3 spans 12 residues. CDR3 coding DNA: TGTGCCATCAGTGAGTCGGTGTACGAGCAGTACTTC. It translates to CAISESVYEQYF.

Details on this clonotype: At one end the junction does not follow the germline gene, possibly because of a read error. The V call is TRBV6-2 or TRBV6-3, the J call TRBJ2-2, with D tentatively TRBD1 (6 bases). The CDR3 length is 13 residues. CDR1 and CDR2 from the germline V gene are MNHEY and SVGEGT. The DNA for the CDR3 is TGTGCCTGCAGTTACAGGGACACCGGGGAGCCGCTTTTT. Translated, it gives CACSYRDTGEPLF.

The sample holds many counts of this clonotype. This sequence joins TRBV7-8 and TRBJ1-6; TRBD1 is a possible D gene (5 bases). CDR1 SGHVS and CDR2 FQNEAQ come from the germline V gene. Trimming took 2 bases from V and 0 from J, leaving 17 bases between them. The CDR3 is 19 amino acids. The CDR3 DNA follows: TGTGCCAGCAGCTTAAGGGGAAGGGAGGAGAGCTCCTATAATTCACCCCTCCACTTT. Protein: CASSLRGREESSYNSPLHF.

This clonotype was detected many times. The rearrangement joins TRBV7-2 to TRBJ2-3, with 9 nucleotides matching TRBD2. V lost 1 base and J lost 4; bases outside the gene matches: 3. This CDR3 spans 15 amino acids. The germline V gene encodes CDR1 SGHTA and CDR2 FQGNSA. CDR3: CASSLVAGAADTQYF. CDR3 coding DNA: TGTGCCAGCAGCTTAGTAGCGGGAGCGGCAGATACGCAGTATTTT. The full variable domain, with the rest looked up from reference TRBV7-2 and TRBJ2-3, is GAGVSQSPSNKVTEKGKDVELRCDPISGHTALYWYRQSLGQGLEFLIYFQGNSAPDKSGLPSDRFSAERTGGSVSTLTIQRTQQEDSAVYLCASSLVAGAADTQYFGPGTRLTVL.

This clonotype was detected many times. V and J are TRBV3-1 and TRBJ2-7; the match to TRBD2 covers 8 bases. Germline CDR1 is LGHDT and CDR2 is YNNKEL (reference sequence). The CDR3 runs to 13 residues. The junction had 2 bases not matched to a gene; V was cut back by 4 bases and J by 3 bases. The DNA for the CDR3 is TGTGCCAGCAGCCCCCGGGAGGGCTACGAGCAGTACTTC. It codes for CASSPREGYEQYF.